A single sample is the source of the 29 T cell receptor beta chains below, sequenced in a study of early T cells in non-severe SARS-CoV-2 infection. TCRdb re-analysed the 5' RACE reads in MiXCR, keeping a single row per CDR3 protein. Of 100,000 to 150,000 distinct CDR3 sequences listed, about 15% are singletons. Sequencing used whole blood. The receptors originated from an adult who was a healthcare worker with PCR-confirmed SARS-CoV-2 infection or an uninfected control (not recorded which).

This clonotype has more than one count but fewer than ten. The J gene is TRBJ2-5, the V gene TRBV29-1, with D possibly matching TRBD2 (7 bases). Trimming left V 6 bases short and J 5 bases short, with 19 bases between. Per germline, CDR1 SQVTM and CDR2 ANQGSEA. The length of the CDR3 is 14 residues. CDR3 residues: CSVQARGGEETQYF. The CDR3 DNA reads as TGCAGCGTACAGGCCCGAGGGGGGGAGGAGACCCAGTACTTC. The whole variable domain, filled in from reference TRBV29-1 and TRBJ2-5, reads SAVISQKPSRDICQRGTSLTIQCQVDSQVTMMFWYRQQPGQSLTLIATANQGSEATYESGFVIDKFPISRPNLTFSTLTVSNMSPEDSSIYLCSVQARGGEETQYFGPGTRLLVL.

This clonotype showed up just a few times. The chain carries TRBV13 and TRBJ1-5; maybe TRBD1 (5 bases). Germline lookup yields CDR1 PRHDT and CDR2 FYEKMQ (reference sequence). The CDR3 is 16 residues long. Trimming took 5 bases from V and 4 from J, leaving 18 bases between them. This chain's CDR3 is CASSRRGDTPNQPQHF. For the CDR3, the DNA is TGTGCCAGCAGCCGGAGGGGTGACACACCTAATCAGCCCCAGCATTTT.

V and J are TRBV11-2 and TRBJ2-1; 10 bases are a match to TRBD2. V lost 6 bases to trimming and J lost 7 bases; unmatched junction nucleotides: 18. The CDR3 totals 18 residues. Germline CDR1 reads SGHAT; CDR2 reads FQNNGV. The CDR3 is CASRVGTDSSGGPNEQFF. CDR3 DNA sequence: TGTGCCAGCAGGGTAGGGACTGATTCTAGCGGGGGCCCAAATGAGCAGTTCTTC.

The chain combines TRBV5-5 with TRBJ2-1; 9 bases map to TRBD2. This CDR3 has 14 residues. The trim removed 1 base at V and 8 bases at J, leaving 4 bases unmatched. Germline CDR1 SGHKS, CDR2 YYEKEE (reference sequence). The CDR3 loop reads CASSLSAGGYEQFF. The CDR3 DNA reads as TGTGCCAGCAGCTTGTCAGCGGGGGGCTATGAGCAGTTCTTC. The variable domain in full, completed from reference TRBV5-5 and TRBJ2-1, reads DAGVTQSPTHLIKTRGQQVTLRCSPISGHKSVSWYQQVLGQGPQFIFQYYEKEERGRGNFPDRFSARQFPNYSSELNVNALLLGDSALYLCASSLSAGGYEQFFGPGTRLTVL.

The V gene is TRBV2, the J gene TRBJ2-1; maybe TRBD1 (6 bases). The CDR3 is made up of 18 amino acids. The germline CDR1 and CDR2 sequences are SNHLY and FYNNEI. Trimming stripped 2 bases from V and 5 bases from J, with 22 bases between. The CDR3 reads CASSENRGSGQRDNEQFF. The CDR3 bases are TGTGCCAGCAGTGAAAATAGAGGGTCGGGACAACGGGACAATGAGCAGTTCTTC.

This rearrangement joins TRBV3-1 to TRBJ1-4; TRBD1 is a possible D gene (6 bases). The CDR3 runs 14 residues. Germline CDR1 and CDR2: LGHDT and YNNKEL (reference sequence). Trimming left V 4 bases short and J 3 bases short, with 9 bases between. CDR3 DNA sequence: TGTGCCAGCAGCCGGGCAGGGGCTAATGAAAAACTGTTTTTT. Its protein is CASSRAGANEKLFF. The complete variable domain, with remaining parts taken from reference TRBV3-1 and TRBJ1-4, reads DTAVSQTPKYLVTQMGNDKSIKCEQNLGHDTMYWYKQDSKKFLKIMFSYNNKELIINETVPNRFSPKSPDKAHLNLHINSLELGDSAVYFCASSRAGANEKLFFGSGTQLSVL.

This clonotype occurred many times. The chain uses TRBV16 and TRBJ2-6; D unresolved. V lost 4 bases, J lost 2 bases, and 6 bases lay in between. CDR3 size: 14 residues. Per germline, CDR1 KGHSY and CDR2 FQNENV. The CDR3 DNA sequence: TGTGCCAGCAGCCCCGGAACTGGGGCCAACGTCCTGACTTTC. This encodes CASSPGTGANVLTF.

This clonotype was observed a handful of times. The V call is TRBV20-1, the J call TRBJ2-7, with TRBD2 identical over 7 bases. With V trimmed by 3 bases and J by 6 bases, 2 bases remained unmatched. Germline V CDR1 and CDR2: DFQATT, SNEGSKA (reference sequence). The CDR3 extends over 11 amino acids. This CDR3 reads CSARSGTEQYF. In nucleotides, the CDR3 is TGCAGTGCTAGGAGCGGGACCGAGCAGTACTTC.

The genes are TRBV4-2 and TRBJ2-2, with a possible D match to TRBD2 (5 bases). In germline, CDR1 is LGHNA, CDR2 YNFKEQ. The CDR3 consists of 14 residues. Trimming removed 0 bases from V and 6 bases from J, with 8 bases in between. CDR3: CASSQELVAGELFF. The CDR3 bases are TGTGCCAGCAGCCAAGAACTAGTAGCCGGGGAGCTGTTTTTT.

This clonotype was counted a few times. The chain links TRBV7-6 to TRBJ2-3; a possible D gene is TRBD1 (6 bases). CDR3 length equals 14 residues. Germline loops: CDR1 SGHVS, CDR2 FNYEAQ. Between the trimmed V and J ends, which lost 2 bases and 5 bases, there was a span of 11 bases. The CDR3 spells CASSLTGTRDTQYF. The CDR3 nucleotides are TGTGCCAGCAGCTTAACAGGGACCAGAGATACGCAGTATTTT.

The rearrangement links TRBV3-1 to TRBJ2-1; D remains ambiguous. The germline V gene has CDR1 LGHDT and CDR2 YNNKEL (reference sequence). There are 14 residues in the CDR3. The V and J ends lost 0 bases and 6 bases respectively, with 9 bases between them. CDR3 sequence reads: CASSQDLYGNEQFF. The CDR3 bases are TGTGCCAGCAGCCAAGATTTGTACGGCAATGAGCAGTTCTTC.

V gene TRBV20-1 combines with J gene TRBJ1-5; D gene uncertain. Germline assignment: CDR1 DFQATT and CDR2 SNEGSKA (reference sequence). V was pared by 1 base and J by 3 bases, with 10 bases between. This CDR3 region has 14 residues. Written as DNA, the CDR3 is TGCAGTGCTAGAGGGAAGGGTATCAATCAGCCCCAGCATTTT. As protein: CSARGKGINQPQHF.

This rearrangement joins TRBV12-3 or TRBV12-4 to TRBJ1-2; 8 nucleotides align to TRBD1. CDR3 size: 13 residues. Unmatched junction bases numbered 3, after V lost 6 bases and J lost 3 bases. The CDR3 DNA reads TGTGCCAGCAGCCAGGGGGCTGACTATGGCTACACCTTC. As protein: CASSQGADYGYTF.

This clonotype came up a few times. This chain joins TRBV7-9 and TRBJ1-4; maybe TRBD1 (5 bases). Deletions cut 3 bases from V and 8 bases from J, with 7 bases between. CDR1 is SEHNR, CDR2 FQNEAQ, per germline (reference sequence). This CDR3 comprises 12 residues. In DNA form, the CDR3 reads TGTGCCAGCAGCTTGGGGGAAGAAAAACTGTTTTTT. As protein: CASSLGEEKLFF.

The CDR3 sequence: CASSHQESGLGNTEAFF. CDR3 bases: TGTGCCAGCAGCCACCAAGAATCTGGGCTTGGGAACACTGAAGCTTTCTTT. V is TRBV3-1 and J is TRBJ1-1; D call uncertain. Germline CDR1 reads LGHDT; CDR2 reads YNNKEL (reference sequence). V was clipped by 3 bases and J by 1 base, with 18 bases between them. This CDR3 has 17 residues. The full variable domain, rest sourced from reference TRBV3-1 and TRBJ1-1, is DTAVSQTPKYLVTQMGNDKSIKCEQNLGHDTMYWYKQDSKKFLKIMFSYNNKELIINETVPNRFSPKSPDKAHLNLHINSLELGDSAVYFCASSHQESGLGNTEAFFGQGTRLTVV.

V is TRBV10-3 and J is TRBJ2-1; 10 bases fit TRBD2. V lost 6 bases and J lost 3; bases outside the gene matches: 5. CDR3 length: 15 amino acids. CDR1 and CDR2 (germline): ENHRY, SYGVKD. CDR3 region: CAIRTSGPLYNEQFF. In DNA, the CDR3 is TGTGCCATCAGGACTAGCGGGCCCCTCTACAATGAGCAGTTCTTC.

Only a few counts were recorded for this clonotype. This CDR3 reads CASSSPDWGQPATTMNTEAFF. CDR3 DNA sequence: TGTGCCAGCAGTTCCCCCGATTGGGGCCAACCCGCTACTACCATGAACACTGAAGCTTTCTTT. The genes are TRBV12-3 or TRBV12-4 and TRBJ1-1, with a possible D match to TRBD1 (5 bases). With 4 bases removed from V and 0 bases from J, the gap between germline ends came to 30 bases. The CDR3 length is 21 residues.

This rearrangement joins TRBV4-1 to TRBJ1-5, with 12 positions matching TRBD1. V lost 4 bases to trimming and J lost 7 bases; unmatched junction nucleotides: 14. There are 18 residues in the CDR3. Germline V lookup: CDR1 MGHRA, CDR2 YSYEKL. The CDR3 loop is CASSRMNPGQGAEQPQHF. The CDR3 region has the DNA TGCGCCAGCAGCCGGATGAATCCGGGACAGGGGGCCGAGCAGCCCCAGCATTTT.

There are a few counts of this clonotype. The gene calls are TRBV30 and TRBJ1-1; 9 bases are a match to TRBD1. V lost 2 bases and J lost 3; bases outside the gene matches: 4. The CDR3 spans 14 residues. Germline V lookup: CDR1 GTSNPN, CDR2 SVGIG (reference sequence). CDR3 nucleotide sequence: TGTGCCTGGAGTTCAACAGGGGGCTACACTGAAGCTTTCTTT. It specifies CAWSSTGGYTEAFF.

The table lists this clonotype with a few counts. The gene calls are TRBV29-1 and TRBJ1-3; D is perhaps TRBD1 (5 bases). Trimming took 3 bases from V and 4 from J, leaving 13 bases between them. The length of the CDR3 is 14 residues. Germline loops: CDR1 SQVTM, CDR2 ANQGSEA. The CDR3 DNA is TGCAGCGTTGAGAGGGGCTCCGACGGAAACACCATATATTTT. Residues: CSVERGSDGNTIYF.

This clonotype was found a few times. This chain links TRBV30 with TRBJ1-6; D is perhaps TRBD1 (6 bases). The CDR3 consists of 14 residues. V dropped 4 bases and J dropped 14 bases, with 21 bases sitting between them. Germline V gene data show CDR1 as GTSNPN and CDR2 as SVGIG (reference sequence). CDR3 protein: CAWTKQGLGEALHF. CDR3 coding DNA: TGTGCCTGGACGAAACAGGGTTTAGGAGAGGCCCTCCACTTT.

V usage is TRBV18 and J usage is TRBJ1-3; D remains unclear. V lost 8 bases and J 0 bases, leaving 11 bases between the germline ends. This CDR3 comprises 14 residues. From germline, CDR1 is KGHSH and CDR2 LQKENI. The CDR3 loop reads CASRADLSGNTIYF. In nucleotides, the CDR3 is TGTGCCAGCCGTGCAGACCTCTCTGGAAACACCATATATTTT. Full variable domain (missing parts from reference TRBV18 and TRBJ1-3): NAGVMQNPRHLVRRRGQEARLRCSPMKGHSHVYWYRQLPEEGLKFMVYLQKENIIDESGMPKERFSAEFPKEGPSILRIQQVVRGDSAAYFCASRADLSGNTIYFGEGSWLTVV.

The J gene is TRBJ1-6, the V gene TRBV30, with D unresolved. The germline V and J ends were trimmed by 8 bases and 4 bases, with 12 bases remaining between them. CDR1 and CDR2 (germline): GTSNPN, SVGIG (reference sequence). This CDR3 comprises 13 residues. Here the CDR3 DNA reads TGTGCCCAAAGGCAGGAATATAATTCACCCCTCCACTTT. Translated: CAQRQEYNSPLHF.

This clonotype occurred once. The chain employs TRBV4-2 and TRBJ1-5, with no clear D. The V end lost 0 bases, the J end lost 5 bases, and 5 bases lay between the germline ends. The germline V gene has CDR1 LGHNA and CDR2 YNFKEQ. The CDR3 is 13 residues long. The CDR3 region is CASSQEPDQPQHF. DNA for the CDR3: TGTGCCAGCAGCCAAGAGCCGGATCAGCCCCAGCATTTT.

The chain combines TRBV3-1 with TRBJ2-7, with D uncertain. Trimming shortened V by 3 bases and J by 2 bases, and 8 bases separated the two germline ends. CDR3 length: 13 amino acids. Germline V gives CDR1 LGHDT, CDR2 YNNKEL (reference sequence). CDR3 loop: CASSQTEAYEQYF. The CDR3 DNA reads as TGTGCCAGCAGCCAGACCGAAGCCTACGAGCAGTACTTC.

The table lists this clonotype with a few counts. This chain connects TRBV10-3 to TRBJ2-7; no definite D call. Germline assignment: CDR1 ENHRY and CDR2 SYGVKD. V gave up 0 bases and J gave up 7 bases, with 10 bases separating them. The CDR3 sequence is 13 residues long. This CDR3 reads CAISESLTEEQYF. DNA of the CDR3: TGTGCCATCAGTGAGTCCCTGACTGAAGAGCAGTACTTC.

The rearrangement uses TRBV7-9 and TRBJ1-1; unclear D gene. Per the germline V gene, CDR1 is SEHNR and CDR2 is FQNEAQ (reference sequence). The CDR3 loop spans 12 amino acids. Deletions cut 3 bases from V and 6 bases from J, with 8 bases between. In DNA, the CDR3 is TGTGCCAGCAGCTTTGGGGTCGCTGAAGCTTTCTTT. This translates into CASSFGVAEAFF.

V and J are TRBV6-5 and TRBJ2-5, with D unresolved. Looked up from germline, CDR1 is MNHEY and CDR2 is SVGAGI. The CDR3 has 14 amino acids. Trimming cost V 1 base and J 1 base, with 7 bases left between them. The CDR3 loop reads CASSYFRTQETQYF. CDR3 nucleotides: TGTGCCAGCAGTTACTTCAGGACCCAAGAGACCCAGTACTTC.

This clonotype was found a few times. The rearrangement joins TRBV25-1 to TRBJ2-7; TRBD1 might be the D (5 bases). Germline V lookup: CDR1 MGHDK, CDR2 SYGVNS. The length of the CDR3 is 14 residues. Between the trimmed V and J ends, which lost 6 bases and 3 bases, there was a span of 15 bases. CDR3 residues: CASSDPTVGYEQYF. In DNA, the CDR3 is TGTGCCAGCAGCGACCCGACAGTCGGCTACGAGCAGTACTTC.